What follows are 32 T cell receptor beta chains derived from one specimen sequenced in a study of response to subunit inactivated influenza vaccine. Using its own MiXCR run on the RT-PCR reads, TCRdb lists one record per CDR3 protein. The table lists hundreds of thousands of distinct CDR3 sequences, approximately 13% of them singletons. Sequenced here: PBMCs from blood, sampled approximately 15 days before vaccination. These receptors were taken from a man over 45 who received an inactivated influenza vaccine.

This clonotype was seen ten or more times. The chain recombines TRBV5-1 with TRBJ2-1, with a tentative D call TRBD2 (6 bases). Germline assignment: CDR1 SGHRS and CDR2 YFSETQ. The CDR3 is made up of 15 amino acids. V lost 5 bases and J 6 bases, leaving 18 bases between the germline ends. The DNA for the CDR3 is TGCGCCAGCAGACGGGACTTAGGGACTGCCAATGAGCAGTTCTTC. Protein sequence: CASRRDLGTANEQFF.

This clonotype was recorded a few times. V is TRBV18 and J is TRBJ2-1; 7 nucleotides agree with TRBD1. Germline V gene sequence: CDR1 KGHSH, CDR2 LQKENI. V trimming: 3 bases; J trimming: 8 bases; junction bases outside the gene matches: 7. The length of the CDR3 is 14 residues. The CDR3 bases are TGTGCCAGCTCACCGATAACAGGGGAAGATGAGCAGTTCTTC. It codes for CASSPITGEDEQFF.

The rearrangement links TRBV4-3 to TRBJ1-2; possibly TRBD1 for D (5 bases). The length of the CDR3 is 16 residues. Trimming stripped 1 base from V and 0 bases from J, with 12 bases between. The germline V gene has CDR1 LGHNA and CDR2 YSLEER. CDR3 nucleotide sequence: TGCGCCAGCAGCCAAGGGGACGTCACTGCTAACTATGGCTACACCTTC. Translating gives CASSQGDVTANYGYTF.

In this sample, this clonotype turned up once. The rearrangement joins TRBV29-1 to TRBJ1-2, with 10 bases matching TRBD1. This CDR3 region has 14 residues. The trim removed 6 bases at V and 4 bases at J, leaving 8 bases unmatched. CDR1 is SQVTM and CDR2 is ANQGSEA in the germline V gene. For the CDR3, the DNA is TGCAGCGTCGGGACAGGGGATGGTATCTATGGCTACACCTTC. It encodes CSVGTGDGIYGYTF.

A few counts support this clonotype. The V and J genes are TRBV10-3 and TRBJ1-2; D is uncertain. Germline assignment: CDR1 ENHRY and CDR2 SYGVKD. Trimming took off 3 bases at V and 10 bases at J, with 9 bases between the two ends. This CDR3 is built from 11 residues. The CDR3 bases are TGTGCCATCAGTGACAGGACTGTCTACACCTTC. The encoded protein is CAISDRTVYTF.

This clonotype was observed a few times. V and J are TRBV5-1 and TRBJ2-7, with TRBD2 matching 7 bases. The trim removed 4 bases at V and 3 bases at J, leaving 10 bases unmatched. The CDR3 length is 15 residues. Per the germline V gene, CDR1 is SGHRS and CDR2 is YFSETQ. The chain's CDR3 is CASSNQGGSHYEQYF. In DNA form, the CDR3 reads TGCGCCAGCAGCAATCAGGGCGGGAGTCACTACGAGCAGTACTTC. Looking up the rest from reference TRBV5-1 and TRBJ2-7 gives the full variable domain: KAGVTQTPRYLIKTRGQQVTLSCSPISGHRSVSWYQQTPGQGLQFLFEYFSETQRNKGNFPGRFSGRQFSNSRSEMNVSTLELGDSALYLCASSNQGGSHYEQYFGPGTRLTVT.

This chain uses TRBV20-1 with TRBJ1-3; no firm D call. The CDR3 runs 16 residues. Trimming removed 0 bases at V and 1 base at J, with 13 bases between. From germline, CDR1 is DFQATT and CDR2 SNEGSKA (reference sequence). This chain's CDR3 is CSARDRLKGSGNTIYF. Here the CDR3 DNA reads TGCAGTGCTAGAGATCGGTTGAAGGGTTCTGGAAACACCATATATTTT.

This clonotype was found many times. The rearrangement links TRBV27 to TRBJ1-5; 10 nucleotides agree with TRBD1. V trimming: 5 bases; J trimming: 10 bases; junction bases outside the gene matches: 8. The germline V gene encodes CDR1 MNHEY and CDR2 SMNVEV (reference sequence). The CDR3 is 14 residues long. DNA of the CDR3: TGTGCCAGCAGTCTCGGGACAGGGGTGAGCCCCCAGCATTTT. It yields the protein CASSLGTGVSPQHF.

The chain links TRBV12-3 or TRBV12-4 to TRBJ2-5; D possibly corresponds to TRBD1 (6 bases). CDR3 length: 17 amino acids. The V and J ends lost 2 bases and 5 bases respectively, with 21 bases between them. CDR3 residues: CASSLPATGTGWETQYF. The CDR3 nucleotides are TGTGCCAGCAGTTTACCTGCGACAGGAACGGGGTGGGAGACCCAGTACTTC.

This rearrangement joins TRBV28 to TRBJ2-6, with D maybe TRBD1 (5 bases). Trimming left V 5 bases short and J 2 bases short, with 10 bases between. Germline lookup yields CDR1 MDHEN and CDR2 SYDVKM. This CDR3 contains 15 residues. CDR3 coding DNA: TGTGCCAGCAGTCGCCCAGGGCCTGGGGCCAACGTCCTGACTTTC. Translation: CASSRPGPGANVLTF. The full variable domain, rest sourced from reference TRBV28 and TRBJ2-6, is DVKVTQSSRYLVKRTGEKVFLECVQDMDHENMFWYRQDPGLGLRLIYFSYDVKMKEKGDIPEGYSVSREKKERFSLILESASTNQTSMYLCASSRPGPGANVLTFGAGSRLTVL.

This CDR3 is CASSWARGAGRSYEQYF. In DNA, the CDR3 is TGTGCCAGCAGCTGGGCTAGGGGGGCAGGGCGGTCCTACGAGCAGTACTTC. This chain links TRBV7-8 with TRBJ2-7; D may match TRBD1 or TRBD2 (6 bases each). Germline V gives CDR1 SGHVS, CDR2 FQNEAQ. The germline V and J ends were trimmed by 4 bases and 1 base, with 20 bases remaining between them. The CDR3 contains 17 residues.

This clonotype was observed many times. This sequence joins TRBV12-3 or TRBV12-4 and TRBJ2-7, with D hard to call. This CDR3 has 13 amino acids. V shed 1 base and J shed 7 bases, with 11 bases lying between them. CDR3 in amino acids: CASSLVRPWEQYF. Written as DNA, the CDR3 is TGTGCCAGCAGTTTAGTCAGGCCTTGGGAGCAGTACTTC.

Ten or more counts support this clonotype. Here the CDR3 reads CASSETEQTQYF. CDR3 in DNA: TGTGCCAGCAGTGAGACTGAGCAGACCCAGTACTTC. The chain employs TRBV2 and TRBJ2-5, with D hard to call. CDR3 length: 12 amino acids. The ends were cut back, 3 bases at V and 6 bases at J, with 8 bases in the middle. Per the germline V gene, CDR1 is SNHLY and CDR2 is FYNNEI.

Only a few counts were recorded for this clonotype. The CDR3 reads CASSIRFKETQYF. CDR3 DNA: TGTGCCAGCTCGATCCGCTTCAAGGAGACCCAGTACTTC. The V and J genes are TRBV18 and TRBJ2-5; no reliable D call. The length of the CDR3 is 13 residues. V shed 6 bases and J shed 5 bases, with 13 bases lying between them. Germline values: CDR1 KGHSH, CDR2 LQKENI.

V gene TRBV5-4 combines with J gene TRBJ2-1, with D perhaps matching TRBD2 (6 bases). V lost 8 bases and J 0 bases, leaving 15 bases between the germline ends. The CDR3 extends over 15 amino acids. Germline V gives CDR1 SGHNT, CDR2 YYREEE (reference sequence). The CDR3 spells CARSPGTFSYNEQFF. The DNA of the CDR3 is TGTGCCAGGAGCCCTGGGACTTTCTCCTACAATGAGCAGTTCTTC. Combining the CDR3 with reference TRBV5-4 and TRBJ2-1 gives the whole variable domain ETGVTQSPTHLIKTRGQQVTLRCSSQSGHNTVSWYQQALGQGPQFIFQYYREEENGRGNFPPRFSGLQFPNYSSELNVNALELDDSALYLCARSPGTFSYNEQFFGPGTRLTVL.

This clonotype appeared a few times. V and J are TRBV28 and TRBJ2-7, with 9 bases that match TRBD2. V was pared by 2 bases and J by 4 bases, with 6 bases of the junction left unmatched. The V gene's germline CDR1 is MDHEN and CDR2 SYDVKM. CDR3 length: 15 residues. The CDR3 DNA reads as TGTGCCAGCAGTTTAGGCGGGGGGGGGGAGTACGAGCAGTACTTC. It encodes CASSLGGGGEYEQYF.

This clonotype was picked up a small number of times. V usage is TRBV6-5 and J usage is TRBJ1-1, with 11 bases matching TRBD1. The V segment lost 4 bases and the J segment 6 bases; nucleotides outside the gene matches: 1. The CDR3 is 13 amino acids. Germline V gene data show CDR1 as MNHEY and CDR2 as SVGAGI. The DNA for the CDR3 is TGTGCCAGCAGTTCGGGACAGGGGGCTGAAGCTTTCTTT. It specifies CASSSGQGAEAFF.

The chain has TRBV30 and TRBJ2-1; 8 nucleotides agree with TRBD1. J was trimmed by 3 bases and V by 0 bases; bases with no gene match: 7. The CDR3 length is 16 residues. Germline V gives CDR1 GTSNPN, CDR2 SVGIG (reference sequence). The CDR3 bases are TGTGCCTGGAGTGTAGCCGGACAGGGTGGCTACAATGAGCAGTTCTTC. This translates into CAWSVAGQGGYNEQFF.

There are many counts of this clonotype. V is TRBV20-1 and J is TRBJ1-1; D may be TRBD1 (5 bases). Germline lookup yields CDR1 DFQATT and CDR2 SNEGSKA (reference sequence). The CDR3 loop spans 14 amino acids. The germline V and J ends were trimmed by 2 bases and 4 bases, with 14 bases remaining between them. For the CDR3, the DNA is TGCAGTGCTAGACCTAGGGGTCGGGGCACTGAAGCTTTCTTT. Translation gives CSARPRGRGTEAFF.

This clonotype has at least ten counts. V usage is TRBV7-9 and J usage is TRBJ2-3; D may be TRBD1 (5 bases). This CDR3 comprises 16 residues. Germline CDR1 SEHNR, CDR2 FQNEAQ (reference sequence). The V and J ends lost 5 bases and 0 bases respectively, with 15 bases between them. The CDR3: CASSPSRRTSTDTQYF. CDR3 nucleotides: TGTGCCAGCAGCCCCTCGCGACGGACAAGCACAGATACGCAGTATTTT.

This clonotype was seen at least ten times. V is TRBV29-1 and J is TRBJ2-1; D is perhaps TRBD2 (6 bases). Germline values: CDR1 SQVTM, CDR2 ANQGSEA. V was trimmed by 7 bases and J by 3 bases, leaving 13 bases between them. The CDR3 contains 13 residues. The CDR3 region has the DNA TGCAGCGGGGGGGACGGTCTCTACAATGAGCAGTTCTTC. Its protein product is CSGGDGLYNEQFF.

This clonotype showed up just a few times. The chain has TRBV7-6 and TRBJ1-1; D gene ambiguous. CDR1 is SGHVS, CDR2 FNYEAQ, per germline. Trimming removed 4 bases at V and 4 bases at J, with 16 bases between. The CDR3 has 15 residues. CDR3 in DNA: TGTGCCAGCAGCTCCCTACTGGCGGGCGGCACTGAAGCTTTCTTT. It is translated as CASSSLLAGGTEAFF.

The chain recombines TRBV6-6 with TRBJ1-5; D is unclear. Germline values: CDR1 MNHNY, CDR2 SVGAGI (reference sequence). Deletions cut 2 bases from V and 5 bases from J, with 7 bases between. The CDR3 length is 13 residues. CDR3 DNA: TGTGCCAGCAGTTACGACAAGGATCAGCCCCAGCATTTT. Its protein is CASSYDKDQPQHF.

The chain uses TRBV20-1 and TRBJ2-2; TRBD1 aligns across 8 bases. V gave up 5 bases and J gave up 1 base; unmatched junction bases: 6. The CDR3 runs to 15 residues. Germline lookup yields CDR1 DFQATT and CDR2 SNEGSKA (reference sequence). The CDR3 sequence: CSAESGQGNTGELFF. CDR3 coding DNA: TGCAGTGCTGAAAGTGGACAGGGGAACACCGGGGAGCTGTTTTTT.

V is TRBV7-2 and J is TRBJ2-1; 11 bases agree with TRBD2. The ends lost 3 bases at V and 2 bases at J; junction bases unmatched: 3. This CDR3 comprises 16 residues. Germline loops: CDR1 SGHTA, CDR2 FQGNSA. The DNA for the CDR3 is TGTGCCAGCAGCTTCACTAGCGGGGGAACCTACAATGAGCAGTTCTTC. As protein: CASSFTSGGTYNEQFF. Full variable domain (remainder filled in from reference TRBV7-2 and TRBJ2-1): GAGVSQSPSNKVTEKGKDVELRCDPISGHTALYWYRQSLGQGLEFLIYFQGNSAPDKSGLPSDRFSAERTGGSVSTLTIQRTQQEDSAVYLCASSFTSGGTYNEQFFGPGTRLTVL.

The sample holds many counts of this clonotype. The chain combines TRBV19 with TRBJ2-7; 13 positions agree with TRBD2. With 5 bases clipped from V and 2 bases from J, the junction kept 6 bases outside the gene matches. CDR1 LNHDA and CDR2 SQIVND come from the germline V gene (reference sequence). There are 16 residues in the CDR3. The CDR3 sequence: CASSPRTSGSTYEQYF. The DNA for the CDR3 is TGTGCCAGTAGTCCACGGACTAGCGGGAGTACCTACGAGCAGTACTTC. The full variable domain, in which reference TRBV19 and TRBJ2-7 provide the parts outside the CDR3, is DGGITQSPKYLFRKEGQNVTLSCEQNLNHDAMYWYRQDPGQGLRLIYYSQIVNDFQKGDIAEGYSVSREKKESFPLTVTSAQKNPTAFYLCASSPRTSGSTYEQYFGPGTRLTVT.

The chain combines TRBV6-1 with TRBJ2-7; no firm D call. Trimming took 2 bases from V and 4 from J, leaving 12 bases between them. CDR3 size: 14 residues. Germline V gene lookup returns CDR1 MNHNS and CDR2 SASEGT. The chain's CDR3 is CASSERKGLYEQYF. CDR3 nucleotides: TGTGCCAGCAGTGAAAGAAAGGGATTGTACGAGCAGTACTTC.

V is TRBV28 and J is TRBJ1-1, with 9 bases aligning to TRBD1. Germline loops: CDR1 MDHEN, CDR2 SYDVKM. This CDR3 has 15 amino acids. Unmatched junction bases numbered 8, after V lost 4 bases and J lost 5 bases. CDR3 DNA: TGTGCCAGCAGTTCCCCGGGACAGGGAGGAACTGAAGCTTTCTTT. Protein product: CASSSPGQGGTEAFF.

The rearrangement links TRBV5-1 to TRBJ2-2; unclear D gene. CDR3 length: 17 amino acids. Germline V gives CDR1 SGHRS, CDR2 YFSETQ. The V end lost 0 bases, the J end lost 0 bases, and 12 bases lay between the germline ends. The CDR3 coding sequence is TGCGCCAGCAGCTTGGCCCGCGCAACGACGAACACCGGGGAGCTGTTTTTT. Translation: CASSLARATTNTGELFF.

The rearrangement uses TRBV6-2 or TRBV6-3 and TRBJ2-1; D is unresolved. The V end lost 0 bases, the J end lost 9 bases, and 12 bases lay between the germline ends. CDR3 length: 14 residues. Germline V gene lookup returns CDR1 MNHEY and CDR2 SVGEGT. This CDR3 is CASSYSKVVPEQFF. The CDR3, as DNA: TGTGCCAGCAGTTACTCGAAGGTAGTCCCTGAGCAGTTCTTC.

This clonotype was detected only a few times. The rearrangement links TRBV5-1 to TRBJ2-4, with a tentative D call TRBD1 (6 bases). The V gene's germline CDR1 is SGHRS and CDR2 YFSETQ. The CDR3 sequence is 16 residues long. V was shortened by 3 bases and J by 4 bases, with 17 bases between the two germline ends. In nucleotides, the CDR3 is TGCGCCAGCAGCTGGGACACAACAACGGGAAAAAACATTCAGTACTTC. It encodes CASSWDTTTGKNIQYF.

This CDR3 reads CASSPSGRAGTDTQYF. The CDR3 region has the DNA TGTGCCAGCAGTCCTAGCGGGAGGGCCGGCACAGATACGCAGTATTTT. V and J are TRBV27 and TRBJ2-3; TRBD2 agrees at 12 bases. Trimming removed 5 bases from V and 1 base from J; junction bases left unmatched: 4. The CDR3 runs 16 residues. CDR1 is MNHEY, CDR2 SMNVEV, per germline (reference sequence).